This entry features one T cell receptor beta chain sequence. Its antigen is unknown. Synthesis of TCR cDNA relied on 5'RACE template switching, which attached a universal primer site and UMIs. One entry per CDR3 protein results from TCRdb running MiXCR on the 5' RACE reads. The sample holds 250,000 to 350,000 distinct CDR3 sequences, around 7% seen once. This entry is derived from a study of T cells after yellow fever vaccination. Overall study results and limits: Most primary-vaccination clones reappeared after the booster (about 95% CD4, 88% CD8). A minor fraction of clonotypes spanned both CD4 and CD8 compartments. Weaker overall, the secondary response nonetheless peaked faster (day 5 versus 15).

CDR1 SGHTA and CDR2 FQGTGA come from the germline V gene. The V and J ends lost 1 base and 4 bases, in that order; junction bases with no gene match: 8. This CDR3 has 16 amino acids. The sequence came from a man younger than 35 who received the YFV17D yellow fever vaccine. This sequence joins TRBV7-3 and TRBJ2-3; 7 bases align to TRBD2. Specimen: PBMCs, collected roughly 46 days after the first yellow fever vaccination. In nucleotides, the CDR3 is TGTGCCAGCAGCTTAAGCGGGGGAGGGATCCCAGATACGCAGTATTTT. This sequence encodes CASSLSGGGIPDTQYF.